This T cell receptor beta chain comes out of a study of patients with pleural tuberculosis (dated by TCRdb to between 2013 and 2015). Sequenced on an Illumina Genome Analyzer IIx. Using fastp trimming at Q25 and MiXCR clonotype assembly, TCRdb reanalyzed the public sequencing data and kept in-frame beta chains. Entries are consolidated by CDR3 protein sequence, retaining the most common genes and DNA. The sample records 45,000 to 60,000 distinct CDR3 sequences, 7.3% of which are singletons. 15% to 20% of the sample is in the top ten clones. Concerning this clonotype itself: Its antigen remains undetermined. Base qualities are not recorded, but no much larger clone differs from it by a single base.

The clonotype comes from a human donor with pleural tuberculosis.

The base sequence is TGTGCCAGTAGTGAAGGGGTTGGCACAGATACGCAGTATTTT. It codes for CASSEGVGTDTQYF. The chain uses TRBV19 and TRBJ2-3; TRBD1 could be the D gene, as 5 bases match. Its CDR3 holds 14 amino acids, cysteine through phenylalanine. Here the CDR3 DNA is all that survives: 42 bases in frame from base 1. Taken from the germline V gene (reference sequence), the CDR1 and CDR2 loops are LNHDA and SQIVND. V drops 5 bases and J drops 1 base, leaving 10 bases in between.